This T cell receptor (beta chain) derives from a study of cytomegalovirus exposure and HLA in healthy donors. A multiplex PCR was run with 60 Vbeta primers and 13 Jbeta primers. Clones were sequenced by immunoSEQ multiplex PCR, and TCRdb holds only the in-frame ones, with some missing. The data hold 89,000 or so clones, with under 85% observed a single time. CDR1 and CDR2 (germline): SEHNR, FQNEAQ (reference sequence). The germline V and J ends were trimmed by 7 bases and 1 base, with 13 bases remaining between them. The CDR3 has 14 residues. The rearrangement links TRBV7-9 to TRBJ2-5; D gene uncertain. The receptor was derived from a man aged 18-30 years in good health and CMV-seropositive. Sequences were obtained from PBMCs. The DNA for the CDR3 is TGTGCCAGCAAGGATCCGGGTGGCCAAGAGACCCAGTACTTC. This sequence encodes CASKDPGGQETQYF.